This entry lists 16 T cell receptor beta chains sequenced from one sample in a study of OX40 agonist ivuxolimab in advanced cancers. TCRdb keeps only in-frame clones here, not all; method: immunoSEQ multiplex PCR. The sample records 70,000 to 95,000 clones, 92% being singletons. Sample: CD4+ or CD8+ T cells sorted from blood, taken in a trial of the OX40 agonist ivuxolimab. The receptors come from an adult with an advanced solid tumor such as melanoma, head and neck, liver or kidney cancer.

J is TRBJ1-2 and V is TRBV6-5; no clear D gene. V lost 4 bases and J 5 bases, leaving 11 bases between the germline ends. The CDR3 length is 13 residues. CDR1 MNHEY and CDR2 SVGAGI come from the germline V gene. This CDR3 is CASSFTTGYGYTF. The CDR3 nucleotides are TGTGCCAGCAGTTTTACAACGGGGTATGGCTACACCTTC.

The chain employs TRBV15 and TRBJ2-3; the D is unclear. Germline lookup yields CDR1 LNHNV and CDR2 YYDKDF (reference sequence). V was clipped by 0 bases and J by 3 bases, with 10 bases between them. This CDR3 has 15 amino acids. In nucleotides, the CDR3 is TGTGCCACCAGCAGAGATCCGGTATCGACAGATACGCAGTATTTT. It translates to CATSRDPVSTDTQYF. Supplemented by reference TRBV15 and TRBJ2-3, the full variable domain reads DAMVIQNPRYQVTQFGKPVTLSCSQTLNHNVMYWYQQKSSQAPKLLFHYYDKDFNNEADTPDNFQSRRPNTSFCFLDIRSPGLGDTAMYLCATSRDPVSTDTQYFGPGTRLTVL.

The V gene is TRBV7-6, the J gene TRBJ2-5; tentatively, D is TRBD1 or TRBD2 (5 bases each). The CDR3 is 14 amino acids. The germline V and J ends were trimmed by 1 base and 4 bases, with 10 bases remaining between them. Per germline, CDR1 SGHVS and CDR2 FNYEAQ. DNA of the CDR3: TGTGCCAGCAGCTTAGTGACGGGGCGAGAGACCCAGTACTTC. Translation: CASSLVTGRETQYF. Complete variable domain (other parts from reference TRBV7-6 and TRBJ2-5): GAGVSQSPRYKVTKRGQDVALRCDPISGHVSLYWYRQALGQGPEFLTYFNYEAQQDKSGLPNDRFSAERPEGSISTLTIQRTEQRDSAMYRCASSLVTGRETQYFGPGTRLLVL.

CDR3 amino acids: CAWRSQGGSGNTIYF. The CDR3 DNA is TGTGCCTGGAGAAGCCAGGGCGGCTCTGGAAACACCATATATTTT. The chain has TRBV30 and TRBJ1-3, with D possibly TRBD1 on 5 matching bases. CDR1 is GTSNPN, CDR2 SVGIG, per germline (reference sequence). This CDR3 spans 15 amino acids. V was clipped by 3 bases and J by 0 bases, with 12 bases between them.

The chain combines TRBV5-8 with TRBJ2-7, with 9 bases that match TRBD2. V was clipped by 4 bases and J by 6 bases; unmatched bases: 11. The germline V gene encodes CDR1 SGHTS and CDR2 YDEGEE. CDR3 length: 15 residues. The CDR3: CASSISLAGVGEQYF. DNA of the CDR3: TGTGCCAGCAGCATAAGTTTAGCGGGAGTCGGCGAGCAGTACTTC. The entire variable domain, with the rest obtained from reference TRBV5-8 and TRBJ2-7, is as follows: EAGVTQSPTHLIKTRGQQATLRCSPISGHTSVYWYQQALGLGLQFLLWYDEGEERNRGNFPPRFSGRQFPNYSSELNVNALELEDSALYLCASSISLAGVGEQYFGPGTRLTVT.

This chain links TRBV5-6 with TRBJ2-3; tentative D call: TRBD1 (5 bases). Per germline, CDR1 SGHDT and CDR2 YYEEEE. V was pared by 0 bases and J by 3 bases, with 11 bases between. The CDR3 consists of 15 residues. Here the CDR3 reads CASSLDQGSTDTQYF. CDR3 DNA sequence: TGTGCCAGCAGCTTGGATCAGGGTTCAACAGATACGCAGTATTTT.

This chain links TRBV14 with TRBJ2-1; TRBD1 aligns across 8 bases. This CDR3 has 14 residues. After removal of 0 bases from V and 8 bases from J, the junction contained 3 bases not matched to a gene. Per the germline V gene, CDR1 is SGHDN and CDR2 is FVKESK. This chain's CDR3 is CASSQDDRGYEQFF. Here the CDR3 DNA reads TGTGCCAGCAGCCAAGACGACAGGGGCTATGAGCAGTTCTTC.

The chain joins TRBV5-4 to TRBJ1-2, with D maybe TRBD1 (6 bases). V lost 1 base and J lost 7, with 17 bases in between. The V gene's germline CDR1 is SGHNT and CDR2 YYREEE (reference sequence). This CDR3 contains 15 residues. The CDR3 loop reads CASSLIDGGLGGYTF. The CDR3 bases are TGTGCCAGCAGCTTGATTGACGGGGGGCTTGGTGGCTACACCTTC. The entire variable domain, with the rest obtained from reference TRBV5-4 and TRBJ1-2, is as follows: ETGVTQSPTHLIKTRGQQVTLRCSSQSGHNTVSWYQQALGQGPQFIFQYYREEENGRGNFPPRFSGLQFPNYSSELNVNALELDDSALYLCASSLIDGGLGGYTFGSGTRLTVV.

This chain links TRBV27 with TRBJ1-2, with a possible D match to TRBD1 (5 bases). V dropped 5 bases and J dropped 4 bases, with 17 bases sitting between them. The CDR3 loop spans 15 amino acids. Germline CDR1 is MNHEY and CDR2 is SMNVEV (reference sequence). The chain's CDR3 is CASSRDRFSPYGYTF. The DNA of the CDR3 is TGTGCCAGCAGTAGGGACCGATTCTCCCCCTATGGCTACACCTTC.

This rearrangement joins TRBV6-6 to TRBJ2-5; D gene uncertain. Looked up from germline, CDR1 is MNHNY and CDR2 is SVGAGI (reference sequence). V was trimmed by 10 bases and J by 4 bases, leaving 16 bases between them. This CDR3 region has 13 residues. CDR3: CATQGVSTETQYF. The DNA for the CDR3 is TGTGCCACCCAAGGAGTAAGCACAGAGACCCAGTACTTC.

The CDR3 DNA reads as TGTGCCAGCAGTGAAATGGCAGCCGGGGAGCTGTTTTTT. Protein: CASSEMAAGELFF. V usage is TRBV6-5 and J usage is TRBJ2-2, with no clear D. The CDR3 spans 13 residues. Trimming shortened V by 5 bases and J by 6 bases, and 10 bases separated the two germline ends. Germline values: CDR1 MNHEY, CDR2 SVGAGI.

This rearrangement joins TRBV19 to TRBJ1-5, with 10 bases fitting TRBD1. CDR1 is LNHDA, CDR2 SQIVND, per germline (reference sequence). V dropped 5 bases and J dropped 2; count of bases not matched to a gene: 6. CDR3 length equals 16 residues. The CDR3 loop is CASSPTGTGGNQPQHF. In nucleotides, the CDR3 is TGTGCCAGTAGTCCGACCGGGACAGGGGGCAATCAGCCCCAGCATTTT.

CDR3 amino acids: CASSGQTGETQYF. Here the CDR3 DNA reads TGCGCCAGCAGTGGCCAAACAGGGGAGACCCAGTACTTC. The chain employs TRBV10-1 and TRBJ2-5; the D gene is possibly TRBD1 (6 bases). Trimming cost V 4 bases and J 5 bases, with 11 bases left between them. Per the germline V gene, CDR1 is WNHNN and CDR2 is SYGVQD (reference sequence). The CDR3 covers 13 residues.

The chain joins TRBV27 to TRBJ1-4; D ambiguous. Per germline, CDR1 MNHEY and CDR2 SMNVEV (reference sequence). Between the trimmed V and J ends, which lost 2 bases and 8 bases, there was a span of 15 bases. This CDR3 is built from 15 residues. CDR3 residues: CASSLLGKGFEKLFF. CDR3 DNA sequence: TGTGCCAGCAGTTTACTGGGTAAAGGGTTCGAAAAACTGTTTTTT.

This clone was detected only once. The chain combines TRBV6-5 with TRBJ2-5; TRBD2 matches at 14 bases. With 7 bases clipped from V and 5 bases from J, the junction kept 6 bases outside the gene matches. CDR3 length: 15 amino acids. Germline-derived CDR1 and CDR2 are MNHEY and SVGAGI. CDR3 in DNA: TGTGCCAGCAAAGGGGGACTAGCGGGAGTGGAGACCCAGTACTTC. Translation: CASKGGLAGVETQYF.

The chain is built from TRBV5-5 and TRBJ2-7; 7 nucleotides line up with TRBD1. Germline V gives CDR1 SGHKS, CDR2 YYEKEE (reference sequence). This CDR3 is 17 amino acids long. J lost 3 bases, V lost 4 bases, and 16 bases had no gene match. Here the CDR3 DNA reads TGTGCCAGCAGCACCCTGGACAGGCCTCTGGAATACTACGAGCAGTACTTC. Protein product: CASSTLDRPLEYYEQYF.